This T cell receptor (beta chain) was recorded in a study of cytomegalovirus exposure and HLA in healthy donors (dated by TCRdb to 2015 to 2018). Notes on the research overall: According to a later analysis, the 120 or so validation repertoires were produced on the same platform as the 666 repertoires of the first cohort. The study aimed to test whether signatures of past pathogen exposure could be identified by cataloging public T cell receptors. Besides the first cohort of 500 to 700 subjects, a separate validation cohort made up of over 95 different subjects was used. The study combined high-throughput TCR immunosequencing, statistical association of individual TCRs with disease status, and machine learning to predict cytomegalovirus infection status.

The donors were included in the validation cohort of around 120 subjects, a group kept apart from the approximately 700-subject first cohort. The method behind the library was the immunoSEQ multiplex PCR assay. Under the source paper's analysis protocol: A statistical classification framework was developed to diagnose cytomegalovirus status using the catalog of TCR beta chain sequences. TCRdb provides this immuneACCESS table in a form limited to in-frame rearrangements. Some clones are lacking; in checked studies, under half of them reflect an unresolved V gene, and why the rest are absent is not known. That table supplies the V and J calls and clone size; D and trimming were determined from the DNA. This sample gives some 70,000 clones in total; 95% to 97% of them show up just once. The top ten clones comprise 2% to 2.5% of the sample. The research as a whole found: Cytomegalovirus status was reported to be diagnosed by the classifier with high specificity and sensitivity in both the original and validation cohorts. In vitro tests confirmed that a few of the cytomegalovirus-associated TCR beta chains recognize cytomegalovirus antigens. In a later analysis, TCRs clustered in the first cohort were found to also tend to co-occur in the 120 or so validation repertoires, with 90% to 95% of cluster scores above 0. In the study, about 150 TCR beta chains were listed as associated with cytomegalovirus. A later analysis had no HLA typing for the validation cohort, so co-occurrence there was scored across all 130 or so repertoires. The authors suggested that the approach could potentially be extended to other disease states and immunological phenotypes. Most TCR sequences were observed very rarely across donors, whereas some public TCRs were present in many individuals.

The CDR3, from cysteine to phenylalanine, totals 14 residues. CDR3 DNA only is kept here, 42 bases in frame from base 1. The V and J ends are trimmed by 3 bases and 1 base, leaving 9 bases between them. From a lookup of the germline V gene (reference sequence), CDR1 and CDR2 are PRHDT and FYEKMQ. Only one count was recorded for this clone. The clone's antigen remains unknown. No qualities accompany the bases; no much larger clone lies one base away. The chain uses TRBV13 and TRBJ2-5, and the D gene may be TRBD1, 5 bases matching. This receptor was obtained from a man between 18 and 29 years old in good health and CMV-seronegative. The sequenced sample consisted of PBMCs. Here is the DNA: TGTGCCAGCAGCTTCGGCAGGGTCCAAGAGACCCAGTACTTC. Its amino acids are CASSFGRVQETQYF. Beyond the CDR3, the reference TRBV13 and TRBJ2-5 genes provide the residues; the full variable domain reads: AAGVIQSPRHLIKEKRETATLKCYPIPRHDTVYWYQQGPGQDPQFLISFYEKMQSDKGSIPDRFSAQQFSDYHSELNMSSLELGDSALYFCASSFGRVQETQYFGPGTRLLVL.